A selection of T cell receptor beta chains follows, all from one sample in a study of T-cell reconstitution after alpha-beta-depleted transplantation in children. TCRdb re-called the PCR reads with MiXCR, one entry per CDR3 protein. The profile shows approximately 350,000 distinct CDR3 sequences, about 14% of them singletons. This material consisted of PBMCs, taken from the stem cell graft. These TCRs come from a human donor who donated a stem cell graft to a child with Fanconi anemia. CDR3s include the opening cysteine and the closing phenylalanine or tryptophan. The D gene is left open where the match is weak. Only some rows state a clone size, as once, few, many or a class for expanded clones.

v_call,clone_size,j_call,d_call,cdr3_nt,cdr3_aa
TRBV20-1,many,TRBJ1-1,-,TGCAGTGCTAGAGTGGGCACCGATGAAGCTTTCTTT,CSARVGTDEAFF
TRBV9,many,TRBJ2-2,-,TGTGCCAGCAGCGTAGTTGAGGCTTGGACCGGGGAGCTGTTTTTT,CASSVVEAWTGELFF
TRBV5-5,-,TRBJ1-1,-,TGTGCCAGCAGCTTGGTATCCTTTCGGGTTCAGGCTTTCTTT,CASSLVSFRVQAFF
TRBV5-1,-,TRBJ2-1,-,TGCGCCAGCAGCTTGTGGCAGGCCAGCAATGAGCAGTTCTTC,CASSLWQASNEQFF
TRBV15,few,TRBJ2-3,TRBD2,TGTGCCACCAGCAGAGTGGGCGTTAGCGGGGGGACGTCAGATACGCAGTATTTT,CATSRVGVSGGTSDTQYF
TRBV7-6,-,TRBJ2-1,-,TGTGCCAGCAGCTTAGCGGTTGGGGCGAATGAGCAGTTCTTC,CASSLAVGANEQFF
TRBV7-8,-,TRBJ2-3,-,TGTGCCAGCAGCTCCCTGGGGGCTACAGATACGCAGTATTTT,CASSSLGATDTQYF
TRBV11-2,many,TRBJ1-1,TRBD1,TGTGCCAGCAGCTACAGGGGGTACACTGAAGCTTTCTTT,CASSYRGYTEAFF
TRBV5-1,many,TRBJ2-2,TRBD1,TGCGCCAGCAGCTTGGTGACAGGGGACACCGGGGAGCTGTTTTTT,CASSLVTGDTGELFF
TRBV27,many,TRBJ2-1,TRBD1,TGTGCCAGCAGTTTACTTGGGACAGGGGCCTACAATGAGCAGTTCTTC,CASSLLGTGAYNEQFF
TRBV13,-,TRBJ2-2,-,TGTGCCAGCAGCTCCGAGGGTATAGTCGTCACCGGGGAGCTGTTTTTT,CASSSEGIVVTGELFF
TRBV6-5,few,TRBJ1-1,-,TGTGCCAGCAGTTACCCGACCTTAGGGGGGAGCACTGAAGCTTTCTTT,CASSYPTLGGSTEAFF